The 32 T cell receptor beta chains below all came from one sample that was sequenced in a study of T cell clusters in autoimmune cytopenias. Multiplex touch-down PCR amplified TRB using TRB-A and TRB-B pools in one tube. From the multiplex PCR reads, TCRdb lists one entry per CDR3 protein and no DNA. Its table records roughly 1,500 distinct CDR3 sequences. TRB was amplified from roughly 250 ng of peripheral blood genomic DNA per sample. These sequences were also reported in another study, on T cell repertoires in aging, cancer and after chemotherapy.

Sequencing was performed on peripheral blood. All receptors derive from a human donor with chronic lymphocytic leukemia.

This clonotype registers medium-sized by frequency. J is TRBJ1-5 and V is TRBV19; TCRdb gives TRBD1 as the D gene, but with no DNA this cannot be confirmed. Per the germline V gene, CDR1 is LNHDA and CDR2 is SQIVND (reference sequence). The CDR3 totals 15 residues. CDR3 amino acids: CASSRTGGSNQPQHF. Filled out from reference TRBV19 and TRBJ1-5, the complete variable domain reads DGGITQSPKYLFRKEGQNVTLSCEQNLNHDAMYWYRQDPGQGLRLIYYSQIVNDFQKGDIAEGYSVSREKKESFPLTVTSAQKNPTAFYLCASSRTGGSNQPQHFGDGTRLSIL.

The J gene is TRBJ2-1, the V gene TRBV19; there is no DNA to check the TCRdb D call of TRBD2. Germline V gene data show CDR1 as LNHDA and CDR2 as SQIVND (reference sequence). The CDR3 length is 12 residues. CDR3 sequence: CASSDSGRIEFF.

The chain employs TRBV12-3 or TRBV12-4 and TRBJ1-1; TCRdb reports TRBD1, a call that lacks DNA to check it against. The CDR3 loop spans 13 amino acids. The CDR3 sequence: CASRGQGDTEAFF.

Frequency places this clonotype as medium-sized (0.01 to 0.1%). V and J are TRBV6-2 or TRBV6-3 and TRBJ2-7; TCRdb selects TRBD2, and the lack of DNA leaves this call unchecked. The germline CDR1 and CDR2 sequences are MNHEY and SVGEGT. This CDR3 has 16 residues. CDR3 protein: CASSLPRGGGTYEQYF.

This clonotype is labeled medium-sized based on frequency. CDR3 region: CASSLFSGGVVDTQYF. This chain links TRBV11-2 with TRBJ2-3; TCRdb indicates TRBD2, and absent DNA this call remains unverified. This CDR3 region has 16 residues. In germline, CDR1 is SGHAT, CDR2 FQNNGV.

The CDR3: CASSLLGPGGNTEAFF. The V call is TRBV27, the J call TRBJ1-1; TCRdb designates TRBD1, a call that cannot be tested without DNA. This CDR3 spans 16 amino acids. Germline lookup yields CDR1 MNHEY and CDR2 SMNVEV (reference sequence).

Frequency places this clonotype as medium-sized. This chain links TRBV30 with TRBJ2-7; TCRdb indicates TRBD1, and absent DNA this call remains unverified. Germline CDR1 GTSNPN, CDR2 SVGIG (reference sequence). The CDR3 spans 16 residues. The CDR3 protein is CAWSDPGTGKFFEQYF.

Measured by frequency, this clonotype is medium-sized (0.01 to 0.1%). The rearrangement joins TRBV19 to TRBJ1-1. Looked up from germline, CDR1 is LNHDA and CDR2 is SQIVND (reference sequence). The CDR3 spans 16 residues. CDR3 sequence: CASKGHQGLLNTEAFF. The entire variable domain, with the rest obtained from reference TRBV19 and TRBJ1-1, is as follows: DGGITQSPKYLFRKEGQNVTLSCEQNLNHDAMYWYRQDPGQGLRLIYYSQIVNDFQKGDIAEGYSVSREKKESFPLTVTSAQKNPTAFYLCASKGHQGLLNTEAFFGQGTRLTVV.

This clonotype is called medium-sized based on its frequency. CDR3 sequence: CASRLLGGASNQPQHF. The V call is TRBV6-2 or TRBV6-3, the J call TRBJ1-5; TCRdb picks TRBD1, but there is no DNA to check that call. CDR3 length: 16 amino acids. The germline gives CDR1 MNHEY, CDR2 SVGEGT.

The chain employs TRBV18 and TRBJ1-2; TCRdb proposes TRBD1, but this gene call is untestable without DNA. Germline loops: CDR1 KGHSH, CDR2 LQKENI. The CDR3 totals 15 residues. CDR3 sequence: CASSPATGSGYGYTF.

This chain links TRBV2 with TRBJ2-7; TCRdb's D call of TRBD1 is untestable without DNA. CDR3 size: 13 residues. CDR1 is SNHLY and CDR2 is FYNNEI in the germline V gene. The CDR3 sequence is CASSARGVGEQYF.

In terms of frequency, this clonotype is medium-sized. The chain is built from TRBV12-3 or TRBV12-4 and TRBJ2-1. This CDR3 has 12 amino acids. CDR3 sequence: CASSLGYNEQFF.

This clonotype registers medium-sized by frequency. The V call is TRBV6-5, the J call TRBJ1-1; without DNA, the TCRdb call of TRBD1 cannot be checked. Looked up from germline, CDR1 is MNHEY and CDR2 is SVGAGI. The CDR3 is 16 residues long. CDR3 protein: CASSYSIQGNTAEAFF.

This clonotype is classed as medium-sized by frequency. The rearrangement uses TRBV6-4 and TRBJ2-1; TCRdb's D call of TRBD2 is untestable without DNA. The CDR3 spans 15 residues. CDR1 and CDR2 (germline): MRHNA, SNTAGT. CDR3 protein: CASSKLAGDYNEQFF.

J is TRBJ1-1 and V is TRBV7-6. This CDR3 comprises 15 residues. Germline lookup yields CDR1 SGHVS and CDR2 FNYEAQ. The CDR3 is CASSPLRTANTEAFF.

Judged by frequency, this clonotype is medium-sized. The CDR3 reads CSAGTSGSPDTQYF. The chain couples TRBV20-1 to TRBJ2-3; the TRBD2 assignment by TCRdb is unverifiable without DNA. The CDR3 runs to 14 residues. Germline CDR1 reads DFQATT; CDR2 reads SNEGSKA (reference sequence).

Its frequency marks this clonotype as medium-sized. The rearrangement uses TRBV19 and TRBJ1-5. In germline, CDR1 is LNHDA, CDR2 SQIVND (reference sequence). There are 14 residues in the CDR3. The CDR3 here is CASSIGEGGQPQHF.

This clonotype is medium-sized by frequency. CDR3 residues: CASSYSGEETQYF. The chain uses TRBV6-2 or TRBV6-3 and TRBJ2-5. Germline CDR1 and CDR2: MNHEY and SVGEGT. The CDR3 spans 13 residues.

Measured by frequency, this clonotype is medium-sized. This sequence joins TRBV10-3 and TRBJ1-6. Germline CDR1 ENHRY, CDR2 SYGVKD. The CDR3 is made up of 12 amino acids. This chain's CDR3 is CAISDSNSPLHF.

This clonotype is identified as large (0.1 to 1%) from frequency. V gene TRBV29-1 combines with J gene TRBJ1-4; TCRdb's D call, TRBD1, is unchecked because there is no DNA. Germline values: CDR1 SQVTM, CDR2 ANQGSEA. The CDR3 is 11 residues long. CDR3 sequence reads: CSVDGRGKLFF.

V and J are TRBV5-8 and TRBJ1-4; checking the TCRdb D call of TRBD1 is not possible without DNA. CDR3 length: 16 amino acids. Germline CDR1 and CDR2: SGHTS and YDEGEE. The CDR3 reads CASWYGTGASGEKLFF.

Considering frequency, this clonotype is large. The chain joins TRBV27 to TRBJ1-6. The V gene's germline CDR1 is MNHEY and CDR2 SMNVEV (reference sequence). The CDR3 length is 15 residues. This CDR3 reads CASRPELRSNSPLHF.

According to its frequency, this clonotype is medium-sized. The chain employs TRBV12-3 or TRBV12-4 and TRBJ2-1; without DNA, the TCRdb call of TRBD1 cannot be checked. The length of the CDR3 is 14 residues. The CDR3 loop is CASSLGVSYNEQFF.

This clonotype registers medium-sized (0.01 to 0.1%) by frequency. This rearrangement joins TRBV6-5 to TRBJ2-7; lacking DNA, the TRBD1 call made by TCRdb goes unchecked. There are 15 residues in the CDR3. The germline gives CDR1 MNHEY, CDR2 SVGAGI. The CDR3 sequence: CASRLSGTGKYEQYF.

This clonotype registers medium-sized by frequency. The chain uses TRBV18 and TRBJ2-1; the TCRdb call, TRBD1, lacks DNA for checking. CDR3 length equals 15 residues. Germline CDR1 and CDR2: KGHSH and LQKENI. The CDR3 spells CASSPGQSSYNEQFF.

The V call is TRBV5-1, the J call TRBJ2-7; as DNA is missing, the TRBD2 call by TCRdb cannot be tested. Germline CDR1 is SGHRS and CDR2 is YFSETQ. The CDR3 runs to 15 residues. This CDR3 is CASNSGRAESYEQYF.

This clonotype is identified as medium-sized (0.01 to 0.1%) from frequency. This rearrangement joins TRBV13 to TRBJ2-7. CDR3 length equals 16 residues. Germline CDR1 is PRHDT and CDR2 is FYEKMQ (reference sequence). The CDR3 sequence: CASSSLNGYLSYEQYF.

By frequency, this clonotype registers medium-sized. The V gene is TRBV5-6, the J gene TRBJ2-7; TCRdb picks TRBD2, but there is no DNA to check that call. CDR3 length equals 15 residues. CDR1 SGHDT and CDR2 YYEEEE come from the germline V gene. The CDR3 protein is CASSLYGTSSYEQYF.

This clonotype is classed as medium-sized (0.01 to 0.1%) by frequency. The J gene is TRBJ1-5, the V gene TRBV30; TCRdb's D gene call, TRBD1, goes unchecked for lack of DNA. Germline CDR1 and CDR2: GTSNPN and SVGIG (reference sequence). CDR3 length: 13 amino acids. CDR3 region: CAWSEGGIQPQHF.

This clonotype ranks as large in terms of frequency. This CDR3 is CSVRGTGGYNEQFF. V is TRBV29-1 and J is TRBJ2-1; TCRdb calls TRBD1, which cannot be checked without DNA. CDR1 and CDR2 (germline): SQVTM, ANQGSEA. CDR3 size: 14 residues.

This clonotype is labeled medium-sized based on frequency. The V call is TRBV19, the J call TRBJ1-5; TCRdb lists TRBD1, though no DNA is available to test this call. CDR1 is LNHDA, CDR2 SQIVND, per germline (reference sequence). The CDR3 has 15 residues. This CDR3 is CASSMGGYSNQPQHF.

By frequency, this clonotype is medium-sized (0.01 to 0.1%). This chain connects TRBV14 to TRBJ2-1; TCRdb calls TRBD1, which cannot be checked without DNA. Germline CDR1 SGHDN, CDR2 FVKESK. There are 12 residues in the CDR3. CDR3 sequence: CASSHPGDEQFF.